A selection of T cell receptor beta chains follows, all from one sample in a study of blood T cell repertoires in COVID-19. TCRdb keeps only in-frame clones here, not all; method: immunoSEQ multiplex PCR. The data show around 250,000 clones, roughly 87% seen once. The specimen was peripheral blood. These TCRs come from a human donor in a cohort sampled during active COVID-19. The CDR3 runs from the conserved cysteine through the conserved F or W. Fields, in order: V gene, CDR3 length, clone size, J gene, D gene, CDR3 protein, CDR3 DNA. The D gene is left open where the match is weak. Part of the rows lack a size; the others show once, few, many or a class for expanded clones.

v_gene: TRBV28; len: 14; abundance: NA; j_gene: TRBJ2-7; d_gene: NA; CDR3aa: CASSPGGTGHEQYF; CDR3nt: TGTGCCAGCAGTCCGGGGGGGACAGGGCACGAGCAGTACTTC
v_gene: TRBV3-1/TRBV3-2; len: 17; abundance: NA; j_gene: TRBJ1-1; d_gene: NA; CDR3aa: CASSQVARGKVSTEAFF; CDR3nt: TGTGCCAGCAGCCAAGTGGCCAGAGGGAAAGTTAGCACTGAAGCTTTCTTT
v_gene: TRBV7-2; len: 14; abundance: NA; j_gene: TRBJ1-1; d_gene: NA; CDR3aa: CASSPQARRPEAFF; CDR3nt: TGTGCCAGCAGCCCCCAAGCGCGTCGTCCTGAAGCTTTCTTT
v_gene: TRBV7-2; len: 16; abundance: NA; j_gene: TRBJ2-1; d_gene: TRBD2; CDR3aa: CASSPRLAGRGGFWFF; CDR3nt: TGTGCCAGCAGCCCCCGCCTAGCGGGAAGAGGTGGATTCTGGTTCTTC
v_gene: TRBV6-4; len: 16; abundance: NA; j_gene: TRBJ2-3; d_gene: TRBD2; CDR3aa: CASSEYGAGGSDTQYF; CDR3nt: TGTGCCAGCAGTGAATATGGAGCGGGAGGGTCAGATACGCAGTATTTT
v_gene: TRBV4-3; len: 16; abundance: NA; j_gene: TRBJ1-2; d_gene: NA; CDR3aa: CASSQEIWGRQDGYTF; CDR3nt: TGCGCCAGCAGCCAAGAGATTTGGGGCCGCCAAGATGGCTACACCTTC
v_gene: TRBV10-3; len: 13; abundance: NA; j_gene: TRBJ1-2; d_gene: NA; CDR3aa: CAISEYTHGGYTF; CDR3nt: TGTGCCATCAGTGAGTATACGCACGGTGGCTACACCTTC
v_gene: TRBV5-4; len: 15; abundance: NA; j_gene: TRBJ1-2; d_gene: NA; CDR3aa: CASSLGTGTNYGYTF; CDR3nt: TGTGCCAGCAGCTTGGGTACGGGAACTAACTATGGCTACACCTTC
v_gene: TRBV6-6; len: 15; abundance: NA; j_gene: TRBJ1-1; d_gene: NA; CDR3aa: CASSSKQAMNTEAFF; CDR3nt: TGTGCCAGCAGCAGTAAACAGGCCATGAACACTGAAGCTTTCTTT
v_gene: TRBV7-9; len: 14; abundance: NA; j_gene: TRBJ2-7; d_gene: NA; CDR3aa: CASSLHGGSYEQYF; CDR3nt: TGTGCCAGCAGCTTACACGGAGGGTCCTACGAGCAGTACTTC
v_gene: TRBV7-2; len: 14; abundance: NA; j_gene: TRBJ2-1; d_gene: NA; CDR3aa: CASSLSTVRHEQFF; CDR3nt: TGTGCCAGCAGCTTATCGACAGTTAGGCATGAGCAGTTCTTC
v_gene: TRBV30; len: 11; abundance: few; j_gene: TRBJ2-7; d_gene: NA; CDR3aa: CAWTSGYEQYF; CDR3nt: TGTGCCTGGACGAGCGGATACGAGCAGTACTTC
v_gene: TRBV3-1/TRBV3-2; len: 12; abundance: NA; j_gene: TRBJ1-2; d_gene: TRBD1; CDR3aa: CASSRGTDGYTF; CDR3nt: TGTGCCAGCAGCCGCGGGACAGATGGCTACACCTTC
v_gene: TRBV10-3; len: 15; abundance: NA; j_gene: TRBJ2-7; d_gene: TRBD2; CDR3aa: CAILKRTTSQYEQYF; CDR3nt: TGTGCCATCCTGAAGAGAACGACTAGCCAATACGAGCAGTACTTC
v_gene: TRBV28; len: 14; abundance: NA; j_gene: TRBJ2-3; d_gene: NA; CDR3aa: CASSGAASTDTQYF; CDR3nt: TGTGCCAGCAGTGGTGCGGCAAGCACAGATACGCAGTATTTT
v_gene: TRBV18; len: 15; abundance: NA; j_gene: TRBJ2-1; d_gene: TRBD2; CDR3aa: CASSPPASGDNEQFF; CDR3nt: TGTGCCAGCTCACCACCGGCTAGCGGGGACAATGAGCAGTTCTTC
v_gene: TRBV6-5; len: 14; abundance: NA; j_gene: TRBJ2-5; d_gene: NA; CDR3aa: CASSYSRDQETQYF; CDR3nt: TGTGCCAGCAGTTACTCGAGAGACCAAGAGACCCAGTACTTC
v_gene: TRBV6-5; len: 13; abundance: NA; j_gene: TRBJ2-5; d_gene: NA; CDR3aa: CASRRLVEETQYF; CDR3nt: TGTGCCAGCAGGCGACTAGTCGAAGAGACCCAGTACTTC
v_gene: TRBV5-1; len: 16; abundance: NA; j_gene: TRBJ2-3; d_gene: TRBD2; CDR3aa: CASSLPGGGSTDTQYF; CDR3nt: TGCGCCAGCAGCTTGCCCGGCGGGGGGAGCACAGATACGCAGTATTTT
v_gene: TRBV5-4; len: 15; abundance: NA; j_gene: TRBJ1-1; d_gene: TRBD1; CDR3aa: CASGYPGQGNTEAFF; CDR3nt: TGTGCCAGCGGGTACCCCGGACAGGGGAACACTGAAGCTTTCTTT
v_gene: TRBV19; len: 18; abundance: once; j_gene: TRBJ1-5; d_gene: TRBD1; CDR3aa: CASSRTGQGPGSNQPQHF; CDR3nt: TGTGCCAGTAGCCGGACAGGCCAGGGCCCCGGGAGCAATCAGCCCCAGCATTTT
v_gene: TRBV13; len: 13; abundance: NA; j_gene: TRBJ1-2; d_gene: NA; CDR3aa: CASSLIGVRGYTF; CDR3nt: TGTGCCAGCAGCTTAATCGGGGTAAGAGGCTACACCTTC
v_gene: TRBV24-1; len: 13; abundance: NA; j_gene: TRBJ1-2; d_gene: NA; CDR3aa: CATAGAPDYGYTF; CDR3nt: TGTGCCACCGCAGGTGCGCCGGACTATGGCTACACCTTC
v_gene: TRBV10-3; len: 15; abundance: NA; j_gene: TRBJ2-7; d_gene: TRBD1; CDR3aa: CAISGRDRGFYEQYF; CDR3nt: TGTGCCATCAGCGGGAGGGACAGGGGATTCTACGAGCAGTACTTC